These 29 T cell receptor beta chains share one sample of origin, sequenced in a study of shared clonotypes between healthy human individuals. Sequencing was performed with immunoSEQ multiplex PCR; in TCRdb, only in-frame clones are kept and a portion is missing. The sample lists about 380,000 clones, roughly 96% occurring once. Sequences were obtained from memory CD8+ T cells sorted from blood. Subset in this sample: CD45RO+ cells pooled with CCR7-negative TemRA cells. These receptors came from a man aged 25 to 40 in good health.

The chain is built from TRBV11-2 and TRBJ1-6; D may be TRBD1 (6 bases). Per germline, CDR1 SGHAT and CDR2 FQNNGV. The CDR3 is 15 amino acids. V shed 2 bases and J shed 4 bases, with 9 bases lying between them. CDR3 nucleotides: TGTGCCAGCAGCTTACACGGACAGTATAATTCACCCCTCCACTTT. Its translation: CASSLHGQYNSPLHF. The whole variable domain, remainder taken from reference TRBV11-2 and TRBJ1-6, is EAGVAQSPRYKIIEKRQSVAFWCNPISGHATLYWYQQILGQGPKLLIQFQNNGVVDDSQLPKDRFSAERLKGVDSTLKIQPAKLEDSAVYLCASSLHGQYNSPLHFGNGTRLTVT.

The genes are TRBV20-1 and TRBJ2-3, with D maybe TRBD2 (6 bases). Germline loops: CDR1 DFQATT, CDR2 SNEGSKA (reference sequence). V gave up 2 bases and J gave up 8 bases, with 8 bases separating them. The length of the CDR3 is 11 residues. CDR3 in amino acids: CSARMEGTQYF. The DNA of the CDR3 is TGCAGTGCTAGAATGGAGGGTACGCAGTATTTT.

CDR3 DNA: TGTGCCAGCACCTATATGCCCTACGAGCAGTACTTC. Encoded protein: CASTYMPYEQYF. This rearrangement joins TRBV5-8 to TRBJ2-7; no reliable D call. This CDR3 spans 12 amino acids. Germline CDR1 is SGHTS and CDR2 is YDEGEE. Trimming stripped 6 bases from V and 2 bases from J, with 9 bases between.

The chain is built from TRBV5-1 and TRBJ2-5; D is unclear. The CDR3 extends over 13 amino acids. Between the trimmed V and J ends, which lost 1 base and 4 bases, there was a span of 8 bases. Germline values: CDR1 SGHRS, CDR2 YFSETQ. The CDR3 DNA reads as TGCGCCAGCAGCTTGCCGGGCAGAGAGACCCAGTACTTC. It is translated as CASSLPGRETQYF.

The chain couples TRBV4-1 to TRBJ2-5, with D tentatively TRBD1 (5 bases). Germline V gene data show CDR1 as MGHRA and CDR2 as YSYEKL. CDR3 length: 13 amino acids. Trimming left V 5 bases short and J 5 bases short, with 12 bases between. CDR3 sequence (DNA): TGCGCCAGCAGCAAACAGGTGGAGGAGACCCAGTACTTC. It yields the protein CASSKQVEETQYF.

This clone was observed once. The chain couples TRBV27 to TRBJ2-7, with a possible D match to TRBD1 (5 bases). V dropped 1 base and J dropped 6 bases, with 10 bases sitting between them. Germline V gene data show CDR1 as MNHEY and CDR2 as SMNVEV (reference sequence). There are 13 residues in the CDR3. CDR3 residues: CASSLLLGVEQYF. CDR3 nucleotides: TGTGCCAGCAGTTTATTATTAGGGGTCGAGCAGTACTTC.

This sequence joins TRBV27 and TRBJ2-1; 7 bases align to TRBD2. The germline CDR1 and CDR2 sequences are MNHEY and SMNVEV (reference sequence). Trimming at V came to 6 bases and at J to 6 bases, leaving 14 bases not matched to a gene. CDR3 length: 16 residues. The chain's CDR3 is CASSARAGEFSNEQFF. The CDR3 DNA sequence: TGTGCCAGCAGCGCGCGGGCGGGAGAATTCAGCAATGAGCAGTTCTTC.

The CDR3 bases are TGTGCCAGCAGTTTATATAGCGGGAGGGGAGAGACCCAGTACTTC. This encodes CASSLYSGRGETQYF. This rearrangement joins TRBV27 to TRBJ2-5; 11 bases are a match to TRBD2. V lost 1 base, J lost 4 bases, and 2 bases stayed unmatched. Germline V lookup: CDR1 MNHEY, CDR2 SMNVEV (reference sequence). This CDR3 comprises 15 residues.

This chain connects TRBV29-1 to TRBJ2-1, with 10 bases that match TRBD2. This CDR3 contains 21 residues. The V segment lost 4 bases and the J segment 5 bases; nucleotides outside the gene matches: 26. Per the germline V gene, CDR1 is SQVTM and CDR2 is ANQGSEA. The CDR3, as DNA: TGCAGCGTTGCTCCGACTCTGACTAGCGGGCGCTGGTGGTCCTTTCACAATGAGCAGTTCTTC. Amino acid sequence: CSVAPTLTSGRWWSFHNEQFF.

Here the CDR3 DNA reads TGTGCCAGTAGTATAGCGGGTGCCTACAATGAGCAGTTCTTC. This codes for CASSIAGAYNEQFF. The chain couples TRBV19 to TRBJ2-1; no clear D gene. CDR3 length: 14 amino acids. V dropped 1 base and J dropped 2 bases, with 6 bases sitting between them. Germline lookup yields CDR1 LNHDA and CDR2 SQIVND (reference sequence).

The chain has TRBV29-1 and TRBJ2-3, with D possibly being TRBD1 (6 bases). The CDR3 spans 14 residues. Trimming took 4 bases from V and 5 from J, leaving 16 bases between them. From germline, CDR1 is SQVTM and CDR2 ANQGSEA. CDR3 region: CSVVVAGVIDTQYF. CDR3 sequence (DNA): TGCAGCGTTGTAGTGGCAGGGGTAATAGATACGCAGTATTTT.

A single count supports this clone. The rearrangement uses TRBV9 and TRBJ2-1; 8 nucleotides agree with TRBD2. The CDR3 covers 15 residues. V was clipped by 2 bases and J by 4 bases; unmatched bases: 5. The germline V gene has CDR1 SGDLS and CDR2 YYNGEE. The CDR3 protein is CASSVGLALYNEQFF. CDR3 nucleotides: TGTGCCAGCAGCGTCGGACTAGCCCTATACAATGAGCAGTTCTTC.

V is TRBV30 and J is TRBJ1-3; TRBD1 agrees at 7 bases. This CDR3 is built from 13 residues. Trimming cost V 5 bases and J 2 bases; bases outside gene matches: 3. Germline CDR1 and CDR2: GTSNPN and SVGIG (reference sequence). In nucleotides, the CDR3 is TGTGCCTGGGGGGGACAGACTGGAAACACCATATATTTT. This codes for CAWGGQTGNTIYF.

V gene TRBV19 combines with J gene TRBJ2-3; a possible D gene is TRBD1 (6 bases). V gave up 0 bases and J gave up 2 bases, with 15 bases separating them. In germline, CDR1 is LNHDA, CDR2 SQIVND (reference sequence). CDR3 size: 17 residues. This chain's CDR3 is CASSIDLSGVHTDTQYF. The CDR3 DNA sequence: TGTGCCAGTAGTATAGATTTGTCAGGGGTCCACACAGATACGCAGTATTTT. The full variable domain, completed using reference TRBV19 and TRBJ2-3, is DGGITQSPKYLFRKEGQNVTLSCEQNLNHDAMYWYRQDPGQGLRLIYYSQIVNDFQKGDIAEGYSVSREKKESFPLTVTSAQKNPTAFYLCASSIDLSGVHTDTQYFGPGTRLTVL.

V gene TRBV7-6 combines with J gene TRBJ2-3; D not certain. V lost 3 bases, J lost 3 bases, and 4 bases lay in between. The CDR3 consists of 12 residues. In germline, CDR1 is SGHVS, CDR2 FNYEAQ. CDR3 DNA: TGTGCCAGCAGCTTCTTAACAGATACGCAGTATTTT. Amino acids: CASSFLTDTQYF. Drawing the rest from reference TRBV7-6 and TRBJ2-3, the complete variable domain is GAGVSQSPRYKVTKRGQDVALRCDPISGHVSLYWYRQALGQGPEFLTYFNYEAQQDKSGLPNDRFSAERPEGSISTLTIQRTEQRDSAMYRCASSFLTDTQYFGPGTRLTVL.

V is TRBV4-1 and J is TRBJ2-7; TRBD2 is a possible D gene (6 bases). The CDR3 consists of 18 residues. Germline CDR1 is MGHRA and CDR2 is YSYEKL. V was shortened by 0 bases and J by 5 bases, with 23 bases between the two germline ends. The DNA for the CDR3 is TGCGCCAGCAGCCAAGACCCTCTAGCGTCTCAAAGCTACCACGAGCAGTACTTC. Amino acid sequence: CASSQDPLASQSYHEQYF.

The chain joins TRBV28 to TRBJ1-5, with D possibly matching TRBD1 (5 bases). This CDR3 has 17 residues. V was trimmed by 6 bases and J by 2 bases, leaving 20 bases between them. Germline CDR1 and CDR2: MDHEN and SYDVKM. CDR3 loop: CASRTIGGSRGNQPQHF. CDR3 DNA: TGTGCCAGCAGAACCATCGGGGGAAGTAGGGGCAATCAGCCCCAGCATTTT.

Remarks on this clone: At one end the junction does not follow the germline gene, possibly because of a read error. The V call is TRBV6-6, the J call TRBJ2-1, with 11 bases matching TRBD2. Germline CDR1 is MNHNY and CDR2 is SVGAGI (reference sequence). The CDR3 is 14 residues long. The CDR3 protein is CASSLAGGYSEQFF. The CDR3 region has the DNA TGTGCCAGCAGTCTAGCGGGAGGTTACAGTGAGCAGTTCTTC.

This clone has just one count. The V call is TRBV21-1, the J call TRBJ1-2; TRBD1, the D gene given by the table, was not confirmed from the DNA. TRBV21-1 is assigned pseudogene status. There are 12 residues in the CDR3. The CDR3 bases are TGTGCCAGCAGACAGGGGAGCTATGGCTACACCTTC. Protein product: CASRQGSYGYTF.

This chain links TRBV29-1 with TRBJ2-7, with TRBD2 matching 11 bases. CDR1 and CDR2 from the germline V gene are SQVTM and ANQGSEA. Trimming at V came to 6 bases and at J to 0 bases, leaving 1 base not matched to a gene. The CDR3 consists of 13 residues. The CDR3, as DNA: TGCAGCGTACTAGCGGGAGACTCCTACGAGCAGTACTTC. It is translated as CSVLAGDSYEQYF.

This chain connects TRBV4-2 to TRBJ2-7; 8 bases match TRBD1. V shed 3 bases and J 2 bases; nucleotides not matched to a gene: 6. The CDR3 is 15 residues long. CDR1 is LGHNA, CDR2 YNFKEQ, per germline. The CDR3 region is CASSHPGQAPYEQYF. The CDR3 bases are TGTGCCAGCAGCCACCCGGGACAGGCCCCCTACGAGCAGTACTTC.

The chain uses TRBV14 and TRBJ2-1, with D tentatively TRBD1 (5 bases). Germline V gene lookup returns CDR1 SGHDN and CDR2 FVKESK. V dropped 4 bases and J dropped 5 bases, with 6 bases sitting between them. The CDR3 is made up of 12 amino acids. CDR3 nucleotide sequence: TGTGCCAGCAGCCCAGGGCACAATGAGCAGTTCTTC. Its protein product is CASSPGHNEQFF.

This chain uses TRBV11-3 with TRBJ2-7; D is uncertain. Trimming removed 4 bases at V and 0 bases at J, with 13 bases between. This CDR3 is 15 amino acids long. Germline V gene data show CDR1 as SGHNT and CDR2 as YENEEA. CDR3 sequence reads: CASSCRRYSSYEQYF. CDR3 nucleotides: TGTGCCAGCAGCTGCAGACGTTATTCCTCCTACGAGCAGTACTTC.

V gene TRBV10-3 combines with J gene TRBJ2-7, with 9 bases matching TRBD1. The V segment lost 9 bases and the J segment 4 bases; nucleotides outside the gene matches: 4. Germline V gene sequence: CDR1 ENHRY, CDR2 SYGVKD. There are 12 residues in the CDR3. The CDR3 here is CAIQGAPYEQYF. The CDR3 DNA is TGTGCCATACAGGGGGCCCCATACGAGCAGTACTTC.

This chain links TRBV10-3 with TRBJ2-7; TRBD1 matches 9 bases. V gave up 6 bases and J gave up 3 bases; unmatched junction bases: 6. The germline V gene has CDR1 ENHRY and CDR2 SYGVKD. The CDR3 spans 14 residues. CDR3 loop: CAIRGGQGHYEQYF. The CDR3 DNA reads as TGTGCCATCAGGGGGGGACAGGGACACTACGAGCAGTACTTC.

The CDR3 loop is CAWSPLSGRAGDTQYF. CDR3 nucleotides: TGTGCCTGGAGTCCCCTTAGCGGGAGGGCCGGGGATACGCAGTATTTT. The V and J genes are TRBV30 and TRBJ2-3; 11 bases map to TRBD2. With V trimmed by 2 bases and J by 6 bases, 10 bases remained unmatched. CDR1 and CDR2 from the germline V gene are GTSNPN and SVGIG (reference sequence). This CDR3 comprises 16 residues. The full variable domain, completed using reference TRBV30 and TRBJ2-3, is SQTIHQWPATLVQPVGSPLSLECTVEGTSNPNLYWYRQAAGRGLQLLFYSVGIGQISSEVPQNLSASRPQDRQFILSSKKLLLSDSGFYLCAWSPLSGRAGDTQYFGPGTRLTVL.

The rearrangement links TRBV28 to TRBJ2-2, with D perhaps matching TRBD2 (5 bases). CDR1 and CDR2 (germline): MDHEN, SYDVKM. V shed 10 bases and J shed 4 bases, with 16 bases lying between them. The CDR3 covers 14 residues. CDR3 region: CATTTGKVTGELFF. Here the CDR3 DNA reads TGTGCCACTACTACGGGGAAGGTCACCGGGGAGCTGTTTTTT. The full variable domain, rest sourced from reference TRBV28 and TRBJ2-2, is DVKVTQSSRYLVKRTGEKVFLECVQDMDHENMFWYRQDPGLGLRLIYFSYDVKMKEKGDIPEGYSVSREKKERFSLILESASTNQTSMYLCATTTGKVTGELFFGEGSRLTVL.

In its sample, this clone was seen a few times. The rearrangement links TRBV4-1 to TRBJ2-3; possible D gene TRBD2, 5 bases. CDR3 length: 13 amino acids. The V end lost 4 bases, the J end lost 6 bases, and 11 bases lay between the germline ends. Germline V gene data show CDR1 as MGHRA and CDR2 as YSYEKL. CDR3 DNA sequence: TGCGCCAGCAGCCCGTTAGCGCTTGATACGCAGTATTTT. Translation: CASSPLALDTQYF.

The rearrangement uses TRBV10-3 and TRBJ1-1, with D possibly being TRBD1 (5 bases). Per the germline V gene, CDR1 is ENHRY and CDR2 is SYGVKD. CDR3 size: 13 residues. V was trimmed by 10 bases and J by 0 bases, leaving 12 bases between them. The CDR3 region is CATGTGMNTEAFF. The CDR3 DNA reads TGTGCCACCGGGACGGGGATGAACACTGAAGCTTTCTTT.